These 23 T cell receptor beta chains were all obtained from the same sample, sequenced in a study of T-cell reconstitution after alpha-beta-depleted transplantation in children. Unique molecular identifiers were incorporated when the TCRbeta library was constructed. Via MiXCR, TCRdb re-called the PCR reads, giving one row per CDR3 protein. This table has roughly 300,000 distinct CDR3 sequences, roughly 12% appearing once. The sequenced sample was peripheral blood, obtained 180 days after TCRalphabeta/CD19-depleted stem cell transplant. The source of these receptors is a male patient aged 2 to 9 who had a stem cell transplant for chronic granulomatous disease, so the T cells may come from the graft donor.

The chain recombines TRBV20-1 with TRBJ2-1; D perhaps matches TRBD2 (6 bases). Between the trimmed V and J ends, which lost 5 bases and 9 bases, there was a span of 29 bases. CDR1 and CDR2 from the germline V gene are DFQATT and SNEGSKA (reference sequence). This CDR3 has 17 residues. CDR3 DNA sequence: TGCAGTGCTCCGACAAGTTTTCAGGCCCCGGGACTTAGTGAGCAGTTCTTC. This translates into CSAPTSFQAPGLSEQFF.

This clonotype was counted many times. J is TRBJ2-7 and V is TRBV7-9, with a weak D call TRBD2 (5 bases). Germline V gives CDR1 SEHNR, CDR2 FQNEAQ (reference sequence). The CDR3 has 14 residues. Trimming pared 3 bases from V and 6 bases from J, leaving 15 bases between. For the CDR3, the DNA is TGTGCCAGCAGCTTCAGCGGACCCCCTTCCGAGCAGTACTTC. This gives the protein CASSFSGPPSEQYF.

Many counts were recorded for this clonotype. This rearrangement joins TRBV11-2 to TRBJ2-3; 11 bases map to TRBD2. With V trimmed by 5 bases and J by 3 bases, 19 bases remained unmatched. CDR1 and CDR2 from the germline V gene are SGHAT and FQNNGV. The CDR3 is 20 amino acids. CDR3 in DNA: TGTGCCAGCAGCCCCACCCAGCTTAGCGGGAGGGCCGAGGGGACAGATACGCAGTATTTT. This encodes CASSPTQLSGRAEGTDTQYF.

This clonotype came up many times. V usage is TRBV5-6 and J usage is TRBJ2-5, with TRBD1 as a possible D gene (6 bases). The CDR3 spans 11 residues. Trimming removed 4 bases from V and 9 bases from J, with 10 bases in between. The germline gives CDR1 SGHDT, CDR2 YYEEEE. The CDR3: CASSRPGAQYF. Here the CDR3 DNA reads TGTGCCAGCAGCAGGCCAGGGGCCCAGTACTTC.

This clonotype appeared many times. V gene TRBV5-1 combines with J gene TRBJ2-2; tentatively, D is TRBD2 (5 bases). The germline CDR1 and CDR2 sequences are SGHRS and YFSETQ. The length of the CDR3 is 16 residues. V shed 1 base and J shed 3 bases, with 13 bases lying between them. CDR3 region: CASSLRLALDTGELFF. DNA for the CDR3: TGCGCCAGCAGCTTGAGGCTAGCTTTGGACACCGGGGAGCTGTTTTTT. Full variable domain (outside the CDR3, taken from reference TRBV5-1 and TRBJ2-2): KAGVTQTPRYLIKTRGQQVTLSCSPISGHRSVSWYQQTPGQGLQFLFEYFSETQRNKGNFPGRFSGRQFSNSRSEMNVSTLELGDSALYLCASSLRLALDTGELFFGEGSRLTVL.

This clonotype was seen at least ten times. This chain connects TRBV28 to TRBJ1-3, with D hard to call. Trimming took 4 bases from V and 0 from J, leaving 16 bases between them. The CDR3 covers 17 residues. Looked up from germline, CDR1 is MDHEN and CDR2 is SYDVKM. CDR3 nucleotides: TGTGCCAGCAGTTCGGCAGGTATCACTTTCTCTGGAAACACCATATATTTT. This translates into CASSSAGITFSGNTIYF. Looking up the rest from reference TRBV28 and TRBJ1-3 gives the full variable domain: DVKVTQSSRYLVKRTGEKVFLECVQDMDHENMFWYRQDPGLGLRLIYFSYDVKMKEKGDIPEGYSVSREKKERFSLILESASTNQTSMYLCASSSAGITFSGNTIYFGEGSWLTVV.

This clonotype was counted many times. The chain is built from TRBV7-9 and TRBJ1-1; possible D gene TRBD1, 6 bases. Germline V CDR1 and CDR2: SEHNR, FQNEAQ (reference sequence). The CDR3 consists of 15 residues. V lost 3 bases and J 2 bases, leaving 13 bases between the germline ends. CDR3 sequence: CASSLAGTHNTEAFF. CDR3 coding DNA: TGTGCCAGCAGCTTGGCAGGGACACATAACACTGAAGCTTTCTTT.

This clonotype was seen at least ten times. The chain couples TRBV20-1 to TRBJ2-4; D is possibly TRBD2 (6 bases). Between the trimmed V and J ends, which lost 6 bases and 0 bases, there was a span of 15 bases. This CDR3 spans 15 amino acids. CDR1 and CDR2 from the germline V gene are DFQATT and SNEGSKA (reference sequence). This CDR3 reads CSALAEPLAKNIQYF. DNA for the CDR3: TGCAGTGCCTTAGCGGAGCCGCTAGCCAAAAACATTCAGTACTTC.

This clonotype has a count of ten or more. The chain uses TRBV3-1 and TRBJ2-7; no definite D call. CDR3 size: 16 residues. CDR1 and CDR2 from the germline V gene are LGHDT and YNNKEL (reference sequence). The germline V and J ends were trimmed by 0 bases and 4 bases, with 16 bases remaining between them. The CDR3 DNA is TGTGCCAGCAGCCAAGATCTAGTAAGTGCCATTTACGAGCAGTACTTC. Its translation: CASSQDLVSAIYEQYF.

This clonotype has at least ten counts. The rearrangement links TRBV20-1 to TRBJ2-6; D unclear. Germline CDR1 is DFQATT and CDR2 is SNEGSKA (reference sequence). The CDR3 spans 15 residues. The V end lost 3 bases, the J end lost 0 bases, and 9 bases lay between the germline ends. CDR3 in amino acids: CSARDRNSGANVLTF. The CDR3 nucleotides read TGCAGTGCTAGGGATCGGAACTCTGGGGCCAACGTCCTGACTTTC.

This clonotype came up many times. The CDR3 protein is CSASTGGLRVYEQYF. DNA for the CDR3: TGCAGTGCTAGCACCGGAGGGCTGAGAGTCTACGAGCAGTACTTC. The chain carries TRBV20-1 and TRBJ2-7, with a weak D call TRBD2 (6 bases). The germline V gene has CDR1 DFQATT and CDR2 SNEGSKA (reference sequence). With 3 bases removed from V and 3 bases from J, the gap between germline ends came to 18 bases. The CDR3 is made up of 15 amino acids.

This clonotype has a count of ten or more. V gene TRBV21-1 combines with J gene TRBJ2-4; the DNA was not compared with TRBD1, the D call given in the table. TRBV21-1 is tagged as a pseudogene. This CDR3 contains 16 residues. CDR3 sequence: CASTLSWTGSKNIQYF. CDR3 coding DNA: TGTGCCAGCACCCTATCCTGGACAGGGAGCAAAAACATTCAGTACTTC.

There are many counts of this clonotype. CDR3 nucleotide sequence: TGCAGTGCTAGATGGACCTACAATGAGCAGTTCTTC. This codes for CSARWTYNEQFF. The V and J genes are TRBV20-1 and TRBJ2-1; D is undetermined. CDR1 and CDR2 (germline): DFQATT, SNEGSKA (reference sequence). Trimming took off 2 bases at V and 2 bases at J, with 4 bases between the two ends. The CDR3 runs 12 residues.

Many counts were recorded for this clonotype. V gene TRBV6-1 combines with J gene TRBJ1-5; D uncertain. The CDR3 runs to 13 residues. Trimming removed 5 bases at V and 3 bases at J, with 8 bases between. The germline V gene encodes CDR1 MNHNS and CDR2 SASEGT. The CDR3 nucleotides are TGTGCCAGCAGTCCGCAGGCCAATCAGCCCCAGCATTTT. Its translation: CASSPQANQPQHF.

This clonotype was seen many times. This chain links TRBV7-9 with TRBJ2-2; TRBD1 agrees at 7 bases. With 5 bases clipped from V and 3 bases from J, the junction kept 6 bases outside the gene matches. This CDR3 comprises 15 residues. Per the germline V gene, CDR1 is SEHNR and CDR2 is FQNEAQ (reference sequence). The CDR3 is CASSRGQTYTGELFF. The CDR3 DNA sequence: TGTGCCAGCAGCCGGGGACAGACCTACACCGGGGAGCTGTTTTTT.

The sample holds many counts of this clonotype. The rearrangement joins TRBV28 to TRBJ2-5; TRBD2 matches 7 bases. Looked up from germline, CDR1 is MDHEN and CDR2 is SYDVKM. V lost 4 bases and J lost 1; bases outside the gene matches: 6. The CDR3 has 15 amino acids. The CDR3 here is CASSSPTGGQETQYF. The CDR3 DNA follows: TGTGCCAGCAGTTCCCCTACGGGAGGCCAAGAGACCCAGTACTTC.

This clonotype was observed many times. The chain recombines TRBV27 with TRBJ1-5; the D gene is possibly TRBD1 (6 bases). With 4 bases removed from V and 2 bases from J, the gap between germline ends came to 18 bases. CDR3 length equals 17 residues. Germline V gene lookup returns CDR1 MNHEY and CDR2 SMNVEV (reference sequence). CDR3 in amino acids: CASSSFLGALGNQPQHF. DNA for the CDR3: TGTGCCAGCAGTTCATTTTTGGGGGCATTGGGCAATCAGCCCCAGCATTTT.

This clonotype was seen many times. This rearrangement joins TRBV5-1 to TRBJ2-1; TRBD2 is a possible D gene (6 bases). The CDR3 spans 14 residues. Per germline, CDR1 SGHRS and CDR2 YFSETQ. Deletions cut 5 bases from V and 5 bases from J, with 14 bases between. Here the CDR3 DNA reads TGCGCCAGCAGGCGGGGTTTTAGGGACAATGAGCAGTTCTTC. This codes for CASRRGFRDNEQFF.

There are a few counts of this clonotype. The V gene is TRBV11-2, the J gene TRBJ2-3, with TRBD2 matching over 12 bases. The CDR3 length is 17 residues. The germline gives CDR1 SGHAT, CDR2 FQNNGV. J was trimmed by 3 bases and V by 6 bases; bases with no gene match: 10. Written as DNA, the CDR3 is TGTGCCAGCAGAGAGACTAGCGGGAGAGGAGTTACAGATACGCAGTATTTT. Amino acid sequence: CASRETSGRGVTDTQYF.

Comments on this clonotype: This sequence may be a read error, since a much larger clone differs from it by one base. The CDR3 ends on some other residue instead of the conserved phenylalanine or tryptophan, so this is likely a read error. The rearrangement uses TRBV12-3 or TRBV12-4 and TRBJ1-4, with D perhaps TRBD1 (5 bases). The length of the CDR3 is 13 residues. V lost 6 bases, J lost 7 bases, and 12 bases lay in between. The CDR3 region is CASRRDGGEKLFS. In DNA form, the CDR3 reads TGTGCCAGCAGAAGGGACGGCGGTGAAAAACTGTTTTCT.

This clonotype has at least ten counts. The chain combines TRBV5-1 with TRBJ2-1; 8 bases are a match to TRBD2. Per the germline V gene, CDR1 is SGHRS and CDR2 is YFSETQ. The CDR3 spans 16 residues. Trimming removed 3 bases from V and 1 base from J; junction bases left unmatched: 6. The CDR3: CASSSGAGVSYNEQFF. DNA for the CDR3: TGCGCCAGCAGCTCCGGAGCGGGAGTTTCCTACAATGAGCAGTTCTTC.

This clonotype showed up many times. The genes are TRBV20-1 and TRBJ2-5; tentatively, D is TRBD1 (6 bases). The CDR3 length is 14 residues. Germline V lookup: CDR1 DFQATT, CDR2 SNEGSKA (reference sequence). Between the trimmed V and J ends, which lost 0 bases and 4 bases, there was a span of 12 bases. The CDR3 region is CSARDTGRRETQYF. DNA of the CDR3: TGCAGTGCTAGAGACACAGGGCGGCGAGAGACCCAGTACTTC.

This clonotype has at least ten counts. The chain links TRBV29-1 to TRBJ2-5; D remains ambiguous. Trimming removed 5 bases at V and 5 bases at J, with 15 bases between. Germline V gene data show CDR1 as SQVTM and CDR2 as ANQGSEA. The CDR3 is made up of 13 amino acids. The CDR3 DNA reads TGCAGCGTTCTGTTACGCTTAAGGGAGACCCAGTACTTC. The encoded protein is CSVLLRLRETQYF.